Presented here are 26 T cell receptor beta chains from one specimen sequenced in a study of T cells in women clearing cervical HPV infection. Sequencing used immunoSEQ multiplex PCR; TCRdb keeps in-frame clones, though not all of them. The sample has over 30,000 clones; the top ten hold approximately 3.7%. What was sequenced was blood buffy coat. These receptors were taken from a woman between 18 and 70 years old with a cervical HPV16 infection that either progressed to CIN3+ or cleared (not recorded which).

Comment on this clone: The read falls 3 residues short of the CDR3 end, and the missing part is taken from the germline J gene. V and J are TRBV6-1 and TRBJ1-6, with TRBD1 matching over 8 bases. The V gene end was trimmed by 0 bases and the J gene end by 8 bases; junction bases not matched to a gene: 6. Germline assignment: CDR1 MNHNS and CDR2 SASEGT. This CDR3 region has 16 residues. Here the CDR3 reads CASSEAPGGGDSPLHF. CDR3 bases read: TGTGCCAGCAGTGAAGCGCCAGGGGGCGGTGATTCACCC.

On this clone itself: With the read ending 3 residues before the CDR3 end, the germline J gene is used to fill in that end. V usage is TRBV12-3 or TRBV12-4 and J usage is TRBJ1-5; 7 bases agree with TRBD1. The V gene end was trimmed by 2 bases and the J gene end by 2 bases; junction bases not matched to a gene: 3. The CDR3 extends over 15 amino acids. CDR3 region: CASSLIQGGNQPQHF. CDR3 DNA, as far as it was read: TGTGCCAGCAGTTTAATCCAGGGGGGCAATCAGCCC.

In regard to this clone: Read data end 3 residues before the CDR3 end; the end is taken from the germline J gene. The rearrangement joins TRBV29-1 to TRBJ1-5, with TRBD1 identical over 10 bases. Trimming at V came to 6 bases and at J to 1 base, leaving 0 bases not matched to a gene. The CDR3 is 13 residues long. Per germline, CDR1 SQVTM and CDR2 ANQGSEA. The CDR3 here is CSVGQGSNQPQHF. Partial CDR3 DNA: TGCAGCGTGGGACAGGGGAGCAATCAGCCC.

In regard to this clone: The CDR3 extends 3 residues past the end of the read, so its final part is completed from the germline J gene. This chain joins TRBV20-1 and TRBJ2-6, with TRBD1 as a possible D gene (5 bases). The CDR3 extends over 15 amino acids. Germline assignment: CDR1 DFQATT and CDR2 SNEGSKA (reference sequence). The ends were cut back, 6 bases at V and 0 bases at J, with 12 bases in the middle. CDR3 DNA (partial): TGCAGTGCACCTGGGGCAGCCTCTGGGGCCAACGTC. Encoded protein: CSAPGAASGANV. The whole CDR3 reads CSAPGAASGANVLTF.

CDR3 sequence: CASSPLYPTGKTGANVLTF. The sequenced part of the CDR3 DNA is TGTGCCAGCTCACCGTTATATCCGACAGGGAAGACTGGGGCCAACGTC. The chain carries TRBV18 and TRBJ2-6, with 7 bases aligning to TRBD1. The read halts 3 residues ahead of the CDR3 end, with the missing end drawn from the germline J gene. In germline, CDR1 is KGHSH, CDR2 LQKENI. The CDR3 contains 19 residues. The J segment lost 2 bases and the V segment lost 3 bases, leaving 13 bases of the junction unmatched.

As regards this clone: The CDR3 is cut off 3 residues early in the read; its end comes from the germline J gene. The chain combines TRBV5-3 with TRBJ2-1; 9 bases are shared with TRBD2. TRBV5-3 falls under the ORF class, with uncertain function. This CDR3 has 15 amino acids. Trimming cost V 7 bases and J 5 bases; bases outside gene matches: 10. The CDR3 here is CARGLRASGDNEQFF. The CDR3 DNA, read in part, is TGTGCCAGAGGTCTTAGGGCTAGCGGGGACAATGAG.

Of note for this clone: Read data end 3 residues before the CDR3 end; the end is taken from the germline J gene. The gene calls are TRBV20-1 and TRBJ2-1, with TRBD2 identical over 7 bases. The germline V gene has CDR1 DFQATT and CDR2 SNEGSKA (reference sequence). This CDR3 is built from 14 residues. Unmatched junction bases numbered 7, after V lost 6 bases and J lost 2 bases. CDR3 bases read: TGCAGTGCAACCACTAGCGTGCCCTACAATGAG. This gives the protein CSATTSVPYNE. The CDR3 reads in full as CSATTSVPYNEQFF.

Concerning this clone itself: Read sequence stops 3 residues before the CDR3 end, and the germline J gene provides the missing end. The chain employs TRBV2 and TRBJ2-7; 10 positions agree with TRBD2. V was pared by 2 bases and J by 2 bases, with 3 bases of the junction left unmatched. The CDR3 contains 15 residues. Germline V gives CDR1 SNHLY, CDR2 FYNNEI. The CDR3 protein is CASSERSGGAYEQYF. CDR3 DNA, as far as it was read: TGTGCCAGCAGTGAAAGGAGCGGGGGGGCCTACGAG.

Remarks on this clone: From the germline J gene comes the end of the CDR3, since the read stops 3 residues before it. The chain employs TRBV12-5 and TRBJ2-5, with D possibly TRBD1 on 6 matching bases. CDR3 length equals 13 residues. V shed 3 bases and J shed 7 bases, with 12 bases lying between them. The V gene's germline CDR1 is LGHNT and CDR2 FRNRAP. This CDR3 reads CASGFSRGGTQYF. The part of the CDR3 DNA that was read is TGTGCTAGTGGTTTTTCCAGGGGTGGGACC.

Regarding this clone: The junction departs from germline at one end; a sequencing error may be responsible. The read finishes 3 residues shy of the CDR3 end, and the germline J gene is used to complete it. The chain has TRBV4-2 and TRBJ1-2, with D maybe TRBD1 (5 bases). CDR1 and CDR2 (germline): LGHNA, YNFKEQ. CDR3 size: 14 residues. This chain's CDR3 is CASSRDSRPAGYTF. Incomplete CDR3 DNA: TGCGCCAGCAGCCGCGACAGTAGACCCGCTGGC.

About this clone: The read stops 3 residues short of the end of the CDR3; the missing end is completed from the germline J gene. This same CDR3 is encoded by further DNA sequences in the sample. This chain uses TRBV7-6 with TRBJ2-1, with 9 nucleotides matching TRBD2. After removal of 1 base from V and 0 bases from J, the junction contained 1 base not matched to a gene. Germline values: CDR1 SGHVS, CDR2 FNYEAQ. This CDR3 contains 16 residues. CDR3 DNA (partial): TGTGCCAGCAGCTTAGAAGCGGGGGGCTCCTACAATGAG. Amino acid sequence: CASSLEAGGSYNE. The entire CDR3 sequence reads CASSLEAGGSYNEQFF.

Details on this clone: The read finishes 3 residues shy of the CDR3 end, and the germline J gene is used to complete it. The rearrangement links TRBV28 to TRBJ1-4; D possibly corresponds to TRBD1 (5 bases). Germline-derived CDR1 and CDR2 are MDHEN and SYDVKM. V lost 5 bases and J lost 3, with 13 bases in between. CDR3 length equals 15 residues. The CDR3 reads CASSIGGSANEKLFF. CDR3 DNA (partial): TGTGCCAGCAGTATTGGGGGGTCGGCTAATGAAAAA.

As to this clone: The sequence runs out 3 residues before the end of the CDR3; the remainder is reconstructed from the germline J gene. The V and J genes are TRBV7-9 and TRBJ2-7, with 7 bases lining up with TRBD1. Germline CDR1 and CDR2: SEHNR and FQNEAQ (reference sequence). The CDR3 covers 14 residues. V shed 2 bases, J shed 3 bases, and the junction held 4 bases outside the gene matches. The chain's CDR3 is CASSLYQGDYEQYF. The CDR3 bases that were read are TGTGCCAGCAGCTTATACCAGGGGGACTACGAG.

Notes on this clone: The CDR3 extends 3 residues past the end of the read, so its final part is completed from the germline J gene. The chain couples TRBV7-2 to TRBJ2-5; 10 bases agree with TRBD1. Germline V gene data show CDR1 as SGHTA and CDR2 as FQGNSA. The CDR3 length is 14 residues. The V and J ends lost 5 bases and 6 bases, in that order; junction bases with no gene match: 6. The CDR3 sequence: CASSPDRGWKTQYF. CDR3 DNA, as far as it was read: TGTGCCAGCAGCCCGGACAGGGGGTGGAAGACC.

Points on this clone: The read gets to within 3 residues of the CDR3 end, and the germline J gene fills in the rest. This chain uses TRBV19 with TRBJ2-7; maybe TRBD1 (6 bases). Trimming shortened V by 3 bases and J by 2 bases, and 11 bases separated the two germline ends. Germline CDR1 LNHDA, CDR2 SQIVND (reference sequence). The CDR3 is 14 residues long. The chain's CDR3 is CASSIMTGTYEQYF. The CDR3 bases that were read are TGTGCCAGTAGTATTATGACAGGAACCTACGAG.

CDR3 DNA (partial): TGTGCCAGCAGCTTAGCTCTCTTTGCCTACGAC. Translation: CASSLALFAYD. The entire CDR3 protein is CASSLALFAYDYTF. The chain couples TRBV7-9 to TRBJ1-2, with no clear D. The sequence runs out 3 residues before the end of the CDR3; the remainder is reconstructed from the germline J gene. This CDR3 is 14 amino acids long. Germline values: CDR1 SEHNR, CDR2 FQNEAQ (reference sequence).

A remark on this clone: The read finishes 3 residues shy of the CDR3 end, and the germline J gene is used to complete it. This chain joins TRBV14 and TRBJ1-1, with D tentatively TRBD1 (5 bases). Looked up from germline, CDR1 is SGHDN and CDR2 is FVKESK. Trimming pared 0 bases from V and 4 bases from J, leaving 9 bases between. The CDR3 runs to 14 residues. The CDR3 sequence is CASSQDQGGTEAFF. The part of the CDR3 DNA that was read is TGTGCCAGCAGCCAAGACCAGGGAGGCACTGAA.

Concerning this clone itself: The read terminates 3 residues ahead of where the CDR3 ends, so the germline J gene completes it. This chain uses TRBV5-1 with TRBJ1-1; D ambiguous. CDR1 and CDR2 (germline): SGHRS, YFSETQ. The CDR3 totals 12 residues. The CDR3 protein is CASSLAGREAFF. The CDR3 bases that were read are TGCGCCAGCAGCTTGGCCGGCAGGGAA.

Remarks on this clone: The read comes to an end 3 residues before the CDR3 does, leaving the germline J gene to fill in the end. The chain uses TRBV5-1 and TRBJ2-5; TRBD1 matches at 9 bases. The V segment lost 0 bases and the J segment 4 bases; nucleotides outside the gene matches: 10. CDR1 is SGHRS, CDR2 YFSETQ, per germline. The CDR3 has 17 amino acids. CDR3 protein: CASSLDRTGVKRETQYF. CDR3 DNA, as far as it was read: TGCGCCAGCAGCTTGGATAGGACAGGGGTAAAGAGAGAGACC.

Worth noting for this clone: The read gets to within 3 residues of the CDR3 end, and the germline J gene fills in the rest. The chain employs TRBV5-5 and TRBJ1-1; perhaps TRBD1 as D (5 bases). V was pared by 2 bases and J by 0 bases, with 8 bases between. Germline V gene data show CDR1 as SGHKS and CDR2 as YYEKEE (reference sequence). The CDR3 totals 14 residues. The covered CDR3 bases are TGTGCCAGCAGCTTCAGGGACTTGAACACTGAA. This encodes CASSFRDLNTE. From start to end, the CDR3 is CASSFRDLNTEAFF.

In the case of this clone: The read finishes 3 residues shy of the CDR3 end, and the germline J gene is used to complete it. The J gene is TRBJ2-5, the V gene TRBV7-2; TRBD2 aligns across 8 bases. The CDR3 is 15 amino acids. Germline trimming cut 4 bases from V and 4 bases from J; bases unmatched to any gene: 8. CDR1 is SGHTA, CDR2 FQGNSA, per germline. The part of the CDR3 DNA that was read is TGTGCCAGCAGCTCCCCGAATGCGGGAGGAGAGACC. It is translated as CASSSPNAGGET. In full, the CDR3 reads CASSSPNAGGETQYF.

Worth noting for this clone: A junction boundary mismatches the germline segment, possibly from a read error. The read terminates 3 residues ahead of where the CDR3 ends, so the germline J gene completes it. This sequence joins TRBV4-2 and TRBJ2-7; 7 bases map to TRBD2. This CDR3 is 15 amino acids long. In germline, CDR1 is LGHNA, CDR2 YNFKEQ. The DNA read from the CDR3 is TGCGCCAGCAGCCAAGTAATCGGGGGGTCCTACGAG. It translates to CASSQVIGGSYE. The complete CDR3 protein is CASSQVIGGSYEQYF.

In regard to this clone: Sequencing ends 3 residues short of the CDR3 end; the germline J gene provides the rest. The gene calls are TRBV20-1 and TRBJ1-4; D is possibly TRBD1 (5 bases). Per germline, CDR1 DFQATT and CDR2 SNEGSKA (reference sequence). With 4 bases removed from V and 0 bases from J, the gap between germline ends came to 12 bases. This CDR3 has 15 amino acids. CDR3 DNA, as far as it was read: TGCAGTGCTAACCCCCGGACACCAACTAATGAAAAA. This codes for CSANPRTPTNEK. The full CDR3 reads CSANPRTPTNEKLFF.

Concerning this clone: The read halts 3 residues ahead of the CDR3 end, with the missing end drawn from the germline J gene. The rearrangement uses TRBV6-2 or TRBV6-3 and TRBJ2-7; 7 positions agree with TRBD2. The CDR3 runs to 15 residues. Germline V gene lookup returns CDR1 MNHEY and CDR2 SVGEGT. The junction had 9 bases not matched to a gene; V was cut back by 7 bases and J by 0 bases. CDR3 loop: CASIRGGALSYEQYF. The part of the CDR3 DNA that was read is TGTGCCAGCATCCGCGGGGGTGCCCTCTCCTACGAG.

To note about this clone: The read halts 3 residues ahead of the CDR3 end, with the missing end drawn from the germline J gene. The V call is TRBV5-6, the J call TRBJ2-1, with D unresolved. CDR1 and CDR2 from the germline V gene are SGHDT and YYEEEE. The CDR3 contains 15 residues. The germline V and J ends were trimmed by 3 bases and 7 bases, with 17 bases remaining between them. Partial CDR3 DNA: TGTGCCAGCAGCTCTAGACGGAGTAGTGGGAATGAG. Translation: CASSSRRSSGNE. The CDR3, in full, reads CASSSRRSSGNEQFF.

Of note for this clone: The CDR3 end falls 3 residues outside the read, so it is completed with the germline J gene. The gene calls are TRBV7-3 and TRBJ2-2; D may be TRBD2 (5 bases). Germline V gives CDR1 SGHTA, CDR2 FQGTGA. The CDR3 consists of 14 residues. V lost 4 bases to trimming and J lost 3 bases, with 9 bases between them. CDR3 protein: CASSSDYYTGELFF. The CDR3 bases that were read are TGTGCCAGCAGCTCCGACTACTACACCGGGGAG. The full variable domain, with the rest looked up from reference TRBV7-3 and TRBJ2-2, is GAGVSQTPSNKVTEKGKYVELRCDPISGHTALYWYRQSLGQGPEFLIYFQGTGAADDSGLPNDRFFAVRPEGSVSTLKIQRTERGDSAVYLCASSSDYYTGELFFGEGSRLTVL.